This TCR beta chain was captured by sequencing in a study of T-cell reconstitution after alpha-beta-depleted transplantation in children. V shed 1 base and J shed 7 bases, with 14 bases lying between them. This CDR3 contains 15 residues. This clonotype was observed a few times. The library targeted TCRbeta and was prepared with unique molecular identifiers. TCRdb itself ran the PCR reads through MiXCR, one entry per CDR3 protein. Among 300,000 to 400,000 distinct CDR3 sequences, 13% were seen once, and the ten largest hold around 4%. The chain employs TRBV12-3 or TRBV12-4 and TRBJ2-1; no reliable D call. This sequence originates from a human donor who donated a stem cell graft to a child with Fanconi anemia. The source material was PBMCs, sampled from the stem cell graft. The CDR3 nucleotides are TGTGCCAGCAGTTTAGTTGTGTCACCAAGGAATGAGCAGTTCTTC. This codes for CASSLVVSPRNEQFF.